What follows is one T cell receptor beta chain and its context. Its antigen remains unknown. This sample was included in a study of cytomegalovirus exposure and HLA in healthy donors. Findings of the study overall: As was reported, the classifier diagnosed cytomegalovirus status with high specificity and sensitivity. Researchers catalogued 164 TCR beta chains as cytomegalovirus-associated. A later examination showed that TCR association rates differed by HLA locus, with DRB1 most and HLA-C fewest.

Primers included in the PCR were 60 Vbeta and 13 Jbeta primers. Authors' methods: Later, 80 million or so unique TCR beta chains were counted in an analysis, and roughly 10 million of them were shared. Here immunoSEQ multiplex PCR was the method, and the copy in TCRdb shows in-frame clones only, minus some. D and trimming were read from the DNA, whereas the V and J calls and clone size are those reported in that table. The data contain 300,000 or so clones, 84% of them singletons. Deletions cut 3 bases from V and 5 bases from J, with 20 bases between. From germline, CDR1 is SGDLS and CDR2 YYNGEE. The CDR3 runs to 16 residues.

The source of this sequence is a woman aged 40-49 years in good health and CMV-seropositive. Sequencing was performed on PBMCs. The chain links TRBV9 to TRBJ1-2, with D possibly matching TRBD1 (5 bases). The CDR3 bases are TGTGCCAGCAGCGGGGGGGAGTCTGACTATTGGTATGGCTACACCTTC. Its protein is CASSGGESDYWYGYTF.